This T cell receptor (beta chain) was recovered during a study of blood T cell repertoires in COVID-19 (dated by TCRdb to about 2020). Describing the broader study: Samples covering the acute and convalescent phases of COVID-19 were provided by collaborators in the United States, Italy and Spain. Nearly every sample came with metadata listing a de-identified subject ID, COVID-19 status, age in years and sex. The repertoires were made available in a free public database intended to serve as a resource for research on the immune response to SARS-CoV-2. The prospective study material was composed of cDNA or gDNA derived from T cells, B-cell-depleted T cells, or PBMCs. The samples were drawn from the first 160 participants of the ongoing ImmuneRACE study and from some 1,300 subjects provided by 6 global collaborators. Subjects who had been exposed to COVID-19, were actively infected with it, or had recovered from it provided the deeply sampled blood TCRbeta repertoires that made up the dataset. Where HLA class I and class II types were available, the types were taken from metadata supplied by the sample provider, not from assay-based typing.

At the junction V is shortened by 3 bases and J by 3 bases; bases outside the gene matches: 2. The germline V gene specifies KGHSH as CDR1 and LQKENI as CDR2. Taken from cysteine to phenylalanine, the CDR3 has 13 residues. CDR3 DNA only is kept here, 39 bases in frame from base 1. The paper's findings and limits, for the study overall: Clinical and demographic metadata were provided uncurated, with the amount varying by source and participant.

For this clone: Its binding antigen is unknown. No much larger clone exists at a distance of one base, and base qualities are not known.

Whole blood was collected in K2EDTA tubes by collaborating institutions according to the institutions' own protocols. For TCRbeta analysis, collaborators shipped samples in one of three forms: frozen whole blood, isolated PBMCs, or DNA extracted from either of those sample types. TCRbeta CDR3 regions were amplified from genomic DNA using the immunoSEQ Assay, a bias-controlled multiplex PCR. The study's processing was this. The number of nucleated cells in each sample was estimated by amplification of reference gene primers within the assay. To quantify the absolute abundance of each unique TCRbeta CDR3 rearrangement, sequence reads were collapsed and filtered. For each sample, productive Simpson clonality was calculated by taking the square root of Simpson's diversity index across productive rearrangements. TCRdb obtained this table from immuneACCESS and retained in-frame rearrangements with V and J assigned. These tables miss some clones; where compared with another copy, unresolved V genes account for less than half of the shortfall, and the remainder is unexplained. V and J calls and clone size are given by that table; D and trimming were obtained from the DNA. Counted in this sample were roughly 140,000 clones; roughly four fifths of them appeared once. The ten largest clones represent under 9.5% of the sample.

Sequenced sample: peripheral blood. The chain uses TRBV18 and TRBJ2-7; TRBD1 matches 7 bases in the middle. The source of this sequence is a human donor in a cohort sampled during active COVID-19. The CDR3 region has the sequence CASSPGTDYEQYF. The sequenced DNA: TGTGCCAGCTCACCCGGGACAGACTACGAGCAGTACTTC.